These 23 T cell receptor beta chains share one sample of origin, sequenced in a study of control samples from healthy donors and cancer patients. The data were produced by immunoSEQ multiplex PCR, yet TCRdb's version contains in-frame clones alone and is incomplete. The table has approximately 220,000 clones, over 90% seen once. Sequencing was carried out using blood. The receptors come from a middle-aged man in good health.

The chain combines TRBV19 with TRBJ2-7; D is undetermined. The CDR3 runs to 14 residues. Germline values: CDR1 LNHDA, CDR2 SQIVND (reference sequence). Trimming took off 1 base at V and 3 bases at J, with 10 bases between the two ends. The CDR3 loop is CASSIVVGRYEQYF. The DNA for the CDR3 is TGTGCCAGTAGTATAGTTGTCGGACGCTACGAGCAGTACTTC.

The V call is TRBV5-6, the J call TRBJ1-4; D uncertain. Trimming removed 0 bases from V and 0 bases from J, with 9 bases in between. Germline CDR1 and CDR2: SGHDT and YYEEEE. This CDR3 is built from 16 residues. CDR3 DNA sequence: TGTGCCAGCAGCTTGGCAGGCGCTGCAACTAATGAAAAACTGTTTTTT. Residues: CASSLAGAATNEKLFF.

The V gene is TRBV6-5, the J gene TRBJ1-1; no definite D call. This CDR3 has 13 amino acids. Germline CDR1 is MNHEY and CDR2 is SVGAGI. The V end lost 0 bases, the J end lost 8 bases, and 10 bases lay between the germline ends. CDR3 in DNA: TGTGCCAGCAGTTACTCGCAACAATTAGAAGCTTTCTTT. It is translated as CASSYSQQLEAFF.

The genes are TRBV7-9 and TRBJ1-2; tentatively, D is TRBD1 (6 bases). Germline V gene sequence: CDR1 SEHNR, CDR2 FQNEAQ (reference sequence). Trimming stripped 5 bases from V and 4 bases from J, with 17 bases between. CDR3 length: 15 amino acids. DNA of the CDR3: TGTGCCAGCAGCCGAACACAGGGTGAGGGCTATGGCTACACCTTC. Translated: CASSRTQGEGYGYTF.

This clone appeared once. A read error may produce the germline difference seen at one junction end. The V call is TRBV7-2, the J call TRBJ2-7, with TRBD2 as a possible D gene (6 bases). Germline lookup yields CDR1 SGHTA and CDR2 FQGNSA. The CDR3 extends over 16 amino acids. The CDR3 here is CASSLGYGTYSSEQYF. Here the CDR3 DNA reads TGTGCCAGCAGCTTAGGGTATGGGACTTATTCCTCCGAGCAGTACTTC.

This clone was recorded only once. The chain combines TRBV6-5 with TRBJ1-5; the D gene is possibly TRBD1 (6 bases). Germline CDR1 and CDR2: MNHEY and SVGAGI. V shed 6 bases and J shed 1 base, with 13 bases lying between them. This CDR3 has 15 amino acids. CDR3 bases: TGTGCCAGCAGAATACAGGGAGGAAGCAATCAGCCCCAGCATTTT. Its protein product is CASRIQGGSNQPQHF.

CDR3 sequence: CASSYSRNQPQHF. As DNA, the CDR3 is TGTGCCAGCAGTTACTCCCGCAATCAGCCCCAGCATTTT. This chain connects TRBV6-5 to TRBJ1-5; D call uncertain. The CDR3 is 13 amino acids. V lost 0 bases and J 2 bases, leaving 2 bases between the germline ends. Germline V gene lookup returns CDR1 MNHEY and CDR2 SVGAGI.

This chain uses TRBV2 with TRBJ2-3; 12 nucleotides agree with TRBD1. CDR1 is SNHLY, CDR2 FYNNEI, per germline. The CDR3 has 17 residues. V gave up 4 bases and J gave up 6 bases; unmatched junction bases: 11. This CDR3 is CASSVRPGQGAEDTQYF. CDR3 sequence (DNA): TGTGCCAGCAGTGTTAGACCGGGACAGGGGGCTGAGGATACGCAGTATTTT.

V usage is TRBV5-1 and J usage is TRBJ2-2, with unresolved D. The V end was cut by 0 bases, the J end by 4 bases, with 10 bases between. Germline V CDR1 and CDR2: SGHRS, YFSETQ. The CDR3 loop spans 15 amino acids. DNA for the CDR3: TGCGCCAGCAGCTTGGCCGGGTTGATCACCGGGGAGCTGTTTTTT. Amino acids: CASSLAGLITGELFF.

The chain carries TRBV5-1 and TRBJ2-1; D is perhaps TRBD2 (6 bases). V lost 4 bases and J lost 0, with 14 bases in between. The CDR3 is 16 amino acids. Germline CDR1 and CDR2: SGHRS and YFSETQ. The CDR3 here is CASSPQAGSSYNEQFF. The CDR3 coding sequence is TGCGCCAGCAGCCCCCAGGCGGGGTCCTCCTACAATGAGCAGTTCTTC.

A single count supports this clone. The chain is built from TRBV6-6 and TRBJ2-5; 8 bases agree with TRBD1. Germline V lookup: CDR1 MNHNY, CDR2 SVGAGI (reference sequence). The CDR3 consists of 16 residues. The J segment lost 5 bases and the V segment lost 1 base, leaving 9 bases of the junction unmatched. The chain's CDR3 is CASSYLRQGSGETQYF. The CDR3 nucleotides are TGTGCCAGCAGTTACTTACGACAGGGGTCGGGTGAGACCCAGTACTTC.

The chain combines TRBV28 with TRBJ2-5; TRBD2 matches at 8 bases. V was pared by 7 bases and J by 2 bases, with 3 bases of the junction left unmatched. CDR3 size: 13 residues. Per germline, CDR1 MDHEN and CDR2 SYDVKM. CDR3 DNA: TGTGCCAGCACAAGCGGGGGACAAGAGACCCAGTACTTC. Translation gives CASTSGGQETQYF. The variable domain in full, completed from reference TRBV28 and TRBJ2-5, reads DVKVTQSSRYLVKRTGEKVFLECVQDMDHENMFWYRQDPGLGLRLIYFSYDVKMKEKGDIPEGYSVSREKKERFSLILESASTNQTSMYLCASTSGGQETQYFGPGTRLLVL.

V usage is TRBV4-3 and J usage is TRBJ1-1; 7 nucleotides align to TRBD1. Germline CDR1 LGHNA, CDR2 YSLEER. The CDR3 extends over 15 amino acids. J lost 1 base, V lost 1 base, and 3 bases had no gene match. CDR3 bases: TGCGCCAGCAGCCAAGGGACAGGTACGAACACTGAAGCTTTCTTT. This gives the protein CASSQGTGTNTEAFF.

The chain couples TRBV7-2 to TRBJ2-5; D gene ambiguous. This CDR3 is 13 amino acids long. The germline gives CDR1 SGHTA, CDR2 FQGNSA. V was shortened by 6 bases and J by 2 bases, with 10 bases between the two germline ends. This chain's CDR3 is CASRKSLQETQYF. As DNA, the CDR3 is TGTGCCAGCAGAAAGAGTCTGCAAGAGACCCAGTACTTC.

J is TRBJ2-1 and V is TRBV18; D is possibly TRBD1 (5 bases). Germline V lookup: CDR1 KGHSH, CDR2 LQKENI. The CDR3 runs 12 residues. Deletions cut 3 bases from V and 10 bases from J, with 10 bases between. This CDR3 is CASSPWAGEQFF. CDR3 in DNA: TGTGCCAGCTCACCTTGGGCAGGGGAGCAGTTCTTC.

The rearrangement uses TRBV10-3 and TRBJ2-3; TRBD2 is a possible D gene (5 bases). The ends were cut back, 3 bases at V and 4 bases at J, with 14 bases in the middle. This CDR3 region has 15 residues. Germline V gives CDR1 ENHRY, CDR2 SYGVKD. The CDR3 reads CAISEDAAVPDTQYF. The CDR3 coding sequence is TGTGCCATCAGTGAAGACGCAGCGGTACCAGATACGCAGTATTTT.

V is TRBV5-1 and J is TRBJ1-2, with TRBD1 matching over 12 bases. The length of the CDR3 is 14 residues. V lost 4 bases and J lost 7; bases outside the gene matches: 5. Germline loops: CDR1 SGHRS, CDR2 YFSETQ. The CDR3 reads CASSPGQGARGYTF. The CDR3, as DNA: TGCGCCAGCAGCCCGGGACAGGGGGCGCGTGGCTACACCTTC. Full variable domain (remainder filled in from reference TRBV5-1 and TRBJ1-2): KAGVTQTPRYLIKTRGQQVTLSCSPISGHRSVSWYQQTPGQGLQFLFEYFSETQRNKGNFPGRFSGRQFSNSRSEMNVSTLELGDSALYLCASSPGQGARGYTFGSGTRLTVV.

V and J are TRBV15 and TRBJ2-1, with 10 bases identical to TRBD2. Germline V gene lookup returns CDR1 LNHNV and CDR2 YYDKDF (reference sequence). CDR3 length equals 18 residues. Trimming removed 4 bases from V and 2 bases from J; junction bases left unmatched: 11. The CDR3 DNA is TGTGCCACCAGCATAATAGCGGGGGGCACCAAACCCTACAATGAGCAGTTCTTC. The encoded protein is CATSIIAGGTKPYNEQFF.

The chain carries TRBV4-3 and TRBJ1-1; D is unresolved. This CDR3 region has 14 residues. V was clipped by 1 base and J by 2 bases, with 8 bases between them. Germline lookup yields CDR1 LGHNA and CDR2 YSLEER. The CDR3 region is CASSQGMQNTEAFF. The CDR3, as DNA: TGCGCCAGCAGCCAAGGGATGCAAAACACTGAAGCTTTCTTT.

V gene TRBV19 combines with J gene TRBJ2-5; D tentatively fits TRBD1 or TRBD2 (5 bases each). The germline V gene encodes CDR1 LNHDA and CDR2 SQIVND (reference sequence). The V end was cut by 3 bases, the J end by 4 bases, with 9 bases between. This CDR3 is 13 amino acids long. The CDR3 sequence: CASSMMGVETQYF. CDR3 DNA sequence: TGTGCCAGTAGTATGATGGGGGTAGAGACCCAGTACTTC.

This clone was detected only a few times. The chain recombines TRBV2 with TRBJ1-4, with D hard to call. CDR1 SNHLY and CDR2 FYNNEI come from the germline V gene. The CDR3 runs 14 residues. V lost 6 bases and J 0 bases, leaving 8 bases between the germline ends. The CDR3 coding sequence is TGTGCCAGCAGATTCAGTGCAACTAATGAAAAACTGTTTTTT. Protein: CASRFSATNEKLFF.

The rearrangement uses TRBV6-5 and TRBJ1-2; D gene ambiguous. The CDR3 extends over 15 amino acids. The V gene lost 7 bases and the J gene lost 3 bases, with 18 bases spanning the gap. The germline gives CDR1 MNHEY, CDR2 SVGAGI. CDR3 sequence: CASNEPGTGDYGYTF. The CDR3 DNA is TGTGCCAGCAACGAACCCGGCACCGGGGACTATGGCTACACCTTC.

In its sample, this clone was seen once. V and J are TRBV9 and TRBJ2-5, with D unresolved. Trimming removed 3 bases from V and 1 base from J, with 7 bases in between. Germline V gives CDR1 SGDLS, CDR2 YYNGEE. The CDR3 is made up of 13 amino acids. CDR3 amino acids: CASSAGLQETQYF. The CDR3 region has the DNA TGTGCCAGCAGCGCGGGCCTCCAAGAGACCCAGTACTTC.